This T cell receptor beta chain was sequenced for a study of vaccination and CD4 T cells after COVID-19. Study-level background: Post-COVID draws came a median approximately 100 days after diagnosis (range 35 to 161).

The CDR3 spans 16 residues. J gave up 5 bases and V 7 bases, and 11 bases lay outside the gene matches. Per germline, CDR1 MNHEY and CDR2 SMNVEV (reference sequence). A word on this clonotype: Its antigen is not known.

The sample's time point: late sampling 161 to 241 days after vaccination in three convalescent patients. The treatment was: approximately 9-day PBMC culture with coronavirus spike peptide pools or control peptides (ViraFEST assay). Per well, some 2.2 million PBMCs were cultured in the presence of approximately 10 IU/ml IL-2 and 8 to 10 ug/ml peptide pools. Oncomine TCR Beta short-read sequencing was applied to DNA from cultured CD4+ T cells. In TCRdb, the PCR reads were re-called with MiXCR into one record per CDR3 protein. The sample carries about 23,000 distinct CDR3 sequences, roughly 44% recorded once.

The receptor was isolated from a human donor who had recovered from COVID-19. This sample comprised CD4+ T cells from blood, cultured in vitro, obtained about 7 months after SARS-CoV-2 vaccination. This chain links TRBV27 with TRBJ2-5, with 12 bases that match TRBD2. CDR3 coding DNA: TGTGCCAGCACCCCTCTAGCGGGAGGGCCGTGGGAGACCCAGTACTTC. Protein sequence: CASTPLAGGPWETQYF.